This T cell receptor (beta chain) was sequenced for a study of blood T cell repertoires in COVID-19. Sequencing used immunoSEQ multiplex PCR; TCRdb keeps in-frame clones, though not all of them. The sample lists about 400,000 clones; around 87% were seen once. The CDR3 spans 15 residues. Germline values: CDR1 SGHTA, CDR2 FQGNSA. The junction had 3 bases not matched to a gene; V was cut back by 1 base and J by 1 base. V gene TRBV7-2 combines with J gene TRBJ2-7, with 8 bases aligning to TRBD2. The clonotype comes from a human donor in a cohort sampled during active COVID-19. Sequenced input: peripheral blood. CDR3 DNA sequence: TGTGCCAGCAGCTTAGAGGGGACTAGTTCCTACGAGCAGTACTTC. Translating gives CASSLEGTSSYEQYF.